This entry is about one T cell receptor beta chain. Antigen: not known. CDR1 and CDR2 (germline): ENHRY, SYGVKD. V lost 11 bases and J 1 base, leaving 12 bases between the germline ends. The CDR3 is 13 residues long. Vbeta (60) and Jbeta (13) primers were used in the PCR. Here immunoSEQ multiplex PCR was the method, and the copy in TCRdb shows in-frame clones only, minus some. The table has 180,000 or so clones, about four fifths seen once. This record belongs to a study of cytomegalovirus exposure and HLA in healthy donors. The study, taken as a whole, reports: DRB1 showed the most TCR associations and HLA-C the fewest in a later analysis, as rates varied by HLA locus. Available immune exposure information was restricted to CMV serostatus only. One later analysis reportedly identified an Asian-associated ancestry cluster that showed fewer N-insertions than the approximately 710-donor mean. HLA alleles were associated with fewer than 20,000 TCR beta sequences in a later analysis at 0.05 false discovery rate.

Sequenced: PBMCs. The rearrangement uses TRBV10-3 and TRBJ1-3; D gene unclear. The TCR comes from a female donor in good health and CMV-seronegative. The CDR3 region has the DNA TGTGCCGCCGTCGGCGGGTCTGGAAACACCATATATTTT. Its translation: CAAVGGSGNTIYF.